These 4 T cell receptor beta chains were all obtained from the same sample, sequenced in a study of T cell repertoires in cytomegalovirus infection. TCRdb processed the reads anew with MiXCR; each CDR3 protein has one entry. Of 680,000 or so distinct CDR3 sequences in the sample, 35% were seen once. The specimen sequenced was PBMCs. The receptor source for this set is a human donor in good health (CMV status not recorded). Some clones in this sample may be carry-over from other donors' samples.

Only a few counts were recorded for this clonotype. This chain joins TRBV5-1 and TRBJ2-1, with D tentatively TRBD1 or TRBD2 (5 bases each). Germline CDR1 SGHRS, CDR2 YFSETQ. CDR3 length: 16 residues. With 0 bases removed from V and 7 bases from J, the gap between germline ends came to 17 bases. In DNA form, the CDR3 reads TGCGCCAGCAGCTTGGAACCGGGACCGGCGAGGAATGAGCAGTTCTTC. This sequence encodes CASSLEPGPARNEQFF.

This clonotype was seen a few times. The gene calls are TRBV11-2 and TRBJ1-4; D unresolved. V was pared by 5 bases and J by 8 bases, with 15 bases between. This CDR3 contains 14 residues. Germline V CDR1 and CDR2: SGHAT, FQNNGV. CDR3 sequence: CASSPDWGYEKLFF. As DNA, the CDR3 is TGTGCCAGCAGCCCCGATTGGGGATACGAAAAACTGTTTTTT.

The chain uses TRBV5-1 and TRBJ2-1; D is ambiguous. CDR1 is SGHRS and CDR2 is YFSETQ in the germline V gene. The CDR3 is made up of 16 amino acids. V was clipped by 5 bases and J by 3 bases, with 18 bases between them. CDR3 amino acids: CASSSGKRANYNEQFF. The CDR3 DNA reads TGCGCCAGCAGTTCCGGCAAACGGGCGAACTACAATGAGCAGTTCTTC.

This clonotype was observed at least ten times. This sequence joins TRBV12-3 or TRBV12-4 and TRBJ1-5; a weak D match, TRBD1 (5 bases). V lost 5 bases and J lost 1, with 6 bases in between. CDR3 length equals 13 residues. The CDR3 loop reads CASSGGSNQPQHF. DNA of the CDR3: TGTGCCAGCAGTGGGGGGAGCAATCAGCCCCAGCATTTT.